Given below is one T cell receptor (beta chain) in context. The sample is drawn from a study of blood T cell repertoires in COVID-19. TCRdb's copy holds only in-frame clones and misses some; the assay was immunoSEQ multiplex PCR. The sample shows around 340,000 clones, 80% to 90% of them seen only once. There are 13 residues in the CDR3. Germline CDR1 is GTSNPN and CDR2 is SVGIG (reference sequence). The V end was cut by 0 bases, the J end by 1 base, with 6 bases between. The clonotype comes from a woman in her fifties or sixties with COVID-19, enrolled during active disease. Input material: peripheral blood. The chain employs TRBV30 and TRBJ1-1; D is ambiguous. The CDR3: CAWSVLWNTEAFF. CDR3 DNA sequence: TGTGCCTGGAGTGTACTATGGAACACTGAAGCTTTCTTT.